Listed here is a single T cell receptor (beta chain). This clone showed up just once. Its antigen specificity is not known. One base away there is no much larger clone; base qualities are not given. Enrolling through a virtual design, the prospective study's participants ranged in age from roughly 18 to 89 years and lived across 20 to 30 United States geographic areas. Cohort assignment in the prospective study relied on participant-reported clinical history from a screening survey and a study questionnaire. Exposed participants had been in contact, within 2 weeks of entering the study, with a person who had a PCR-confirmed or clinician-diagnosed case of COVID-19. In the prospective study, mobile phlebotomists collected whole blood, serum and a nasopharyngeal or oropharyngeal swab from each participant. Participants in the prospective study had the option to provide additional blood draws and questionnaires over a roughly 2-month period. Blood samples from the prospective study were shipped frozen or at room temperature prior to DNA extraction.

The CDR3, from cysteine to phenylalanine, totals 15 residues. The read is trimmed to its CDR3 DNA, 45 bases read in frame from base 1. Sequences SGDLS (CDR1) and YYNGEE (CDR2) are obtained from the germline V gene. The V and J ends are trimmed by 0 bases and 5 bases, leaving 11 bases between them. This entry comes from a study of blood T cell repertoires in COVID-19 (dated by TCRdb to 2018 to 2021). Broadly, across the study: The collaborator samples originated in the United States, Italy and Spain and spanned the acute and convalescent phases of COVID-19. The prospective study material was composed of cDNA or gDNA derived from T cells, B-cell-depleted T cells, or PBMCs. The dataset comprised deeply sampled blood TCRbeta repertoires from subjects exposed to, actively infected with, or recovered from COVID-19. The repertoires were released in a freely available public database meant as a resource for research on the immune response to SARS-CoV-2. The samples were drawn from two sources: the first 160 participants of the ongoing ImmuneRACE study, and 1,000 to 1,500 subjects contributed by 6 global collaborators. The sample metadata nearly always contained a de-identified subject ID, COVID-19 status, age in years and sex. Where HLA class I and class II types were available, the types were taken from metadata supplied by the sample provider, not from assay-based typing.

What the authors observed across the whole study: How much clinical and demographic metadata was included differed by source and by participant, and the metadata was provided uncurated.

The immunoSEQ Assay, a bias-controlled multiplex PCR, was used to amplify TCRbeta CDR3 regions from genomic DNA. As for the authors' bioinformatics: The number of nucleated cells in each sample was estimated from the amplification of reference gene primers within the assay. Sequence reads were collapsed and filtered to measure the absolute abundance of every unique TCRbeta CDR3 rearrangement. For each sample, productive Simpson clonality was calculated as the square root of Simpson's diversity index across productive rearrangements. TCRdb stores this immuneACCESS table with in-frame sequences only. Part of the clones is absent; in the studies checked, under half of the shortfall reflects unresolved V genes, and no reason is known for the rest. V, J and clone size reflect that table, while D and trimming were determined from the DNA. In all, the sample holds hundreds of thousands of clones, and approximately 78% of those were seen once. The ten biggest clones cover roughly 5.3% of the sample.

The chain is assembled from TRBV9 and TRBJ2-2; possibly the D gene is TRBD2, per 5 matching bases. Specimen: PBMCs or T cells enriched from blood (not recorded which). The origin of this receptor is a man aged 40-50 years who had been exposed to COVID-19. The sequenced DNA: TGTGCCAGCAGCGTAGCCCTAGCCCATACCGGGGAGCTGTTTTTT. Protein translation: CASSVALAHTGELFF.